This record concerns one TCR beta chain sequence. What it recognizes is unknown. The sample is drawn from a study of shared clonotypes between healthy human individuals. Points from the study as a whole: In this cohort, only blood was sampled, and tissue repertoires likely differ.

The V gene lost 0 bases and the J gene lost 3 bases, with 10 bases spanning the gap. CDR3 length: 15 residues. The germline V gene has CDR1 SGDLS and CDR2 YYNGEE. Original methodology: ImmunoSEQ only sent back junction sequences with no quality scores, so filtering was done differently. TCRdb's copy holds only in-frame clones and misses some; the assay was immunoSEQ multiplex PCR. That table supplies the V and J calls and clone size; D and trimming were determined from the DNA. The profile shows roughly 2,500,000 clones, roughly 93% of them singletons. Input material: naive CD4+ T cells from PBMCs. Regarding subset: CD45RA+ positively selected. This sequence was found in a man in his late teens or twenties in good health. Some clones in this sample may be carry-over from other donors' samples. The rearrangement joins TRBV9 to TRBJ2-1, with a possible D match to TRBD2 (6 bases). CDR3 loop: CASSVVGSLYNEQFF. CDR3 nucleotide sequence: TGTGCCAGCAGCGTAGTCGGGAGCCTCTACAATGAGCAGTTCTTC.